Sequencing of this T cell receptor (beta chain) was carried out in a study of control samples from healthy donors and cancer patients. The germline CDR1 and CDR2 sequences are ENHRY and SYGVKD. The CDR3 consists of 14 residues. V dropped 6 bases and J dropped 5; count of bases not matched to a gene: 9. Sequencing used immunoSEQ multiplex PCR; TCRdb keeps in-frame clones, though not all of them. The table shows more than 10,000 clones, with approximately 93% occurring only once. The TCR comes from an elderly man with lung cancer. J is TRBJ2-5 and V is TRBV10-3; 7 positions agree with TRBD1. The specimen was PBMCs. The CDR3: CAISLTGLRETQYF. The DNA of the CDR3 is TGTGCCATCAGCTTGACAGGGTTGAGGGAGACCCAGTACTTC.